A selection of T cell receptor beta chains follows, all from one sample in a study of shared clonotypes between healthy human individuals. Sequencing used immunoSEQ multiplex PCR; TCRdb keeps in-frame clones, though not all of them. The top ten hold 1.5% to 2% of the sample, which has around 720,000 clones, roughly 72% seen once. Specimen: memory CD4+ T cells sorted from blood. The origin of the receptors is a woman aged 25 to 39 in good health. CDR3s include the opening cysteine and the closing phenylalanine or tryptophan. A D gene is named only where the DNA matches it firmly. Some rows have no size entry. The others give once, few or many, or a class for an expanded clone.

v_call	j_call	d_call	clone_size	cdr3_nt	cdr3_aa
TRBV4-1	TRBJ2-5	-	-	TGCGCCAGCAGCCAAGGGGTCGGTCAGGGTCAAGAGACCCAGTACTTC	CASSQGVGQGQETQYF
TRBV18	TRBJ2-7	-	few	TGTGCCAGCTCACCACGGCAGGGGATCTACGAGCAGTACTTC	CASSPRQGIYEQYF
TRBV19	TRBJ2-3	-	-	TGTGCCAGTACCCACCGCCCAGGGGGCGGGAGTATGACAGATACGCAGTATTTT	CASTHRPGGGSMTDTQYF
TRBV27	TRBJ2-7	-	few	TGTGCCAGCAGTTTTACCGGGACCACCTACGAGCAGTACTTC	CASSFTGTTYEQYF
TRBV28	TRBJ2-3	TRBD2	-	TGTGCCAGCAGACGTAGAACCCTAGCGGTGGGGGATACGCAGTATTTT	CASRRRTLAVGDTQYF
TRBV4-2	TRBJ1-2	-	-	TGTGCCAGCAGCCAAGAGGAAACATGGGGAAACTATGGCTACACCTTC	CASSQEETWGNYGYTF
TRBV7-9	TRBJ1-3	-	-	TGTGCCAGCAGCTTAGCACAGGACTACTCTGGAAACACCATATATTTT	CASSLAQDYSGNTIYF
TRBV5-1	TRBJ2-3	TRBD2	-	TGCGCCAGCAGCTTCTCTCTCCTAGCGGACACAGATACGCAGTATTTT	CASSFSLLADTDTQYF
TRBV18	TRBJ1-2	TRBD1	-	TGTGCCAGCTCTCGGGACAGGGGACCCGATAACTATGGCTACACCTTC	CASSRDRGPDNYGYTF
TRBV14	TRBJ2-5	TRBD2	-	TGTGCCAGCAGCCCCCTAGCGGGGGGACAAGAGACCCAGTACTTC	CASSPLAGGQETQYF
TRBV6-6	TRBJ1-4	-	-	TGTGCCAGCAGTCACCCGACGGGCGGTGAAAAACTGTTTTTT	CASSHPTGGEKLFF
TRBV19	TRBJ1-3	TRBD1	-	TGTGCCAGTAGCGCGACAGGGACTGGAAACACCATATATTTT	CASSATGTGNTIYF
TRBV6-5	TRBJ1-1	-	once	TGTGCCAGCAGTTACAGAATGAACACTGAAGCTTTCTTT	CASSYRMNTEAFF
TRBV2	TRBJ1-2	-	-	TGTGCCAGCAGTATAGGGGCAGCGCAAACTAACTATGGCTACACCTTC	CASSIGAAQTNYGYTF
TRBV19	TRBJ1-2	-	few	TGTGCCAGTAGTATAGTCGGATTATATGGCTACACCTTC	CASSIVGLYGYTF
TRBV28	TRBJ2-1	TRBD2	-	TGTGCCAGCAGTTGGACTAGCGGGAGGGCCTTAAATGAGCAGTTCTTC	CASSWTSGRALNEQFF
TRBV28	TRBJ2-1	-	-	TGTGCCAGCAGTTTATTTCGCAAGAATGAGCAGTTCTTC	CASSLFRKNEQFF
TRBV28	TRBJ2-5	-	-	TGTGCCAGCAGTTATTATAAACAGGTCCAAGAGACCCAGTACTTC	CASSYYKQVQETQYF
TRBV7-8	TRBJ1-1	-	-	TGTGCCAGCAGTAGAGGTGGTTCGAACACTGAAGCTTTCTTT	CASSRGGSNTEAFF
TRBV19	TRBJ2-5	-	many	TGTGCCAGTAGTATAGCCCCCCCCCAGTACTTC	CASSIAPPQYF
TRBV18	TRBJ2-4	-	many	TGTGCCAGCTCACCAGGGGCGGTAGCCAAAAACATTCAGTACTTC	CASSPGAVAKNIQYF
TRBV6-5	TRBJ2-7	-	-	TGTGCCAGCCCCCCTAGCAGGGCTTCCTACGAGCAGTACTTC	CASPPSRASYEQYF
TRBV28	TRBJ1-1	-	-	TGTGCCAGCAGGAGGCCGGGGAGGACTGAAGCTTTCTTT	CASRRPGRTEAFF
TRBV28	TRBJ1-2	TRBD1	-	TGTGCCAGCAGTTTAGGGACAGGGGGCGATAGGGACTATGGCTACACCTTC	CASSLGTGGDRDYGYTF
TRBV7-8	TRBJ1-2	-	-	TGTGCCAGCAGCTTAAATTCCCCTGATCAGCATGGCTACACCTTC	CASSLNSPDQHGYTF
TRBV6-6	TRBJ1-1	-	-	TGTGCCAGCAGTAATCTACAGACCGCTGGTGAAGCTTTCTTT	CASSNLQTAGEAFF
TRBV2	TRBJ1-1	-	-	TGTGCCAGCAGTGGGGACCTGAACACTGAAGCTTTCTTT	CASSGDLNTEAFF
TRBV2	TRBJ2-4	TRBD1	-	TGTGCCAGCAGTGGGTGGACAGGGGCGAATAAAAACATTCAGTACTTC	CASSGWTGANKNIQYF
TRBV10-3	TRBJ2-7	-	-	TGTGCCATCAGTGAGACGTCGACCATCTCCTACGAGCAGTACTTC	CAISETSTISYEQYF
TRBV19	TRBJ2-5	-	-	TGTGCCAGTAGTATGGGAGACTATCCGTACCAAGAGACCCAGTACTTC	CASSMGDYPYQETQYF
TRBV28	TRBJ2-7	TRBD2	-	TGTGCCAGCACAATCGGGACTAGCGACTCCTACGAGCAGTACTTC	CASTIGTSDSYEQYF
TRBV5-4	TRBJ1-1	-	-	TGTGCCAGCAGCTTGGGAGGGACGACAGACACTGAAGCTTTCTTT	CASSLGGTTDTEAFF
TRBV6-6	TRBJ2-5	TRBD1	-	TGTGCCAGCAGTACACGACAGGGGGCAGGGGAGACCCAGTACTTC	CASSTRQGAGETQYF
TRBV5-1	TRBJ1-2	-	-	TGCGCCAGCAGCTCAACACCTCAGCTGGAATATGGCTACACCTTC	CASSSTPQLEYGYTF
TRBV11-2	TRBJ2-7	-	-	TGTGCCAGCAGCTTAGGAGCCTACGAGCAGTACTTC	CASSLGAYEQYF
TRBV19	TRBJ2-7	-	-	TGTGCCAGTAGTCCCCGCGCAAAGGGGCGTGGCGAGCAGTACTTC	CASSPRAKGRGEQYF
TRBV10-2	TRBJ2-7	TRBD2	-	TGCGCCAGCAGTGAGCCGGGGACTAGCGGGAGGGCCAGCTACGAGCAGTACTTC	CASSEPGTSGRASYEQYF
TRBV11-2	TRBJ2-5	-	-	TGTGCCAGCAGCGCTCCTCTGGGGACCCAGTACTTC	CASSAPLGTQYF
TRBV30	TRBJ1-5	TRBD1	few	TGTGCCTGGAGTGTACCTGGGACAGGCCACAATCAGCCCCAGCATTTT	CAWSVPGTGHNQPQHF
TRBV9	TRBJ1-2	-	-	TGTGCCAGCAGCGTAGCCGAAAACCACTATGGCTACACCTTC	CASSVAENHYGYTF
TRBV7-6	TRBJ2-7	-	many	TGTGCCAGCAGCTCGGGGGCGCCTTCCTACGAGCAGTACTTC	CASSSGAPSYEQYF
TRBV5-4	TRBJ2-1	-	-	TGTGCCAGCAGCCTACTTGATAGGGGGAGTATCAATGAGCAGTTCTTC	CASSLLDRGSINEQFF
TRBV7-9	TRBJ1-2	TRBD1	few	TGTGCCTCAGCGTCAGGGACAGTGAGATTC	CASASGTVRF
TRBV29-1	TRBJ1-1	TRBD1	-	TGCAGCGTTGAAGGCAGGGGGGGGACTGAAGCTTTCTTT	CSVEGRGGTEAFF
TRBV18	TRBJ2-2	-	-	TGTGCCAGCTCACGTTTAAGGGACGGCACCGGGGAGCTGTTTTTT	CASSRLRDGTGELFF
TRBV28	TRBJ2-2	TRBD1	-	TGTGCCAGCAGTAAGACAGGGGGGCACGGGGAGCTGTTTTTT	CASSKTGGHGELFF
TRBV7-2	TRBJ2-7	-	-	TGTGCCAGCAGCTTAAGGGGGACACCCCCCTACTACGAGCAGTACTTC	CASSLRGTPPYYEQYF
TRBV2	TRBJ2-7	TRBD1	-	TGTGCCAGCAGTTTCCGACAGGGGGAGGACGAGCAGTACTTC	CASSFRQGEDEQYF
TRBV7-9	TRBJ1-2	-	-	TGTGCCAGCAGCTTGAGTGGTGCCCGTGGCTATGGCTACACCTTC	CASSLSGARGYGYTF
TRBV30	TRBJ1-1	-	-	TGTGCCTGGGCCAGACCGTCCACGGGGACAACTTTCTTT	CAWARPSTGTTFF
TRBV7-8	TRBJ2-5	-	few	TGTGCCAGCAGCCCAGGACAGCAAGAGACCCAGTACTTC	CASSPGQQETQYF
TRBV4-2	TRBJ1-1	-	-	TGTGCCAGCAGCCAAGATCCGCATGGGACTGAAGCTTTCTTT	CASSQDPHGTEAFF
TRBV5-1	TRBJ2-3	-	-	TGCGCCAGCAGCGAAAGACTGGATACGCAGTATTTT	CASSERLDTQYF
TRBV28	TRBJ2-7	-	many	TGTGCCAGCAGTTTATTCCTTAACGAGCAGTACTTC	CASSLFLNEQYF
TRBV14	TRBJ2-1	TRBD2	once	TGTGCCAGCAGCCTACTAGCGGGGCCCTACAATGAGCAGTTCTTC	CASSLLAGPYNEQFF
TRBV29-1	TRBJ1-2	TRBD1	many	TGCAGCGTTGGACCAGGGGGCGGCCGGTCTAACTATGGCTACACCTTC	CSVGPGGGRSNYGYTF
TRBV7-2	TRBJ2-1	TRBD2	once	TGTGCCAGCAGCCTACTAGCGGGAGGGTACAATGAGCAGTTCTTC	CASSLLAGGYNEQFF